The clone carrying this TCR beta chain was picked up many times. Its antigen is currently unknown. Through a sample-barcoded 5' primer and a J-beta primer mix, a second PCR was run for about 6 to 11 cycles. MiXCR, run by TCRdb on the 5' RACE reads, gives a single entry per CDR3 protein. Seen here are approximately 780,000 distinct CDR3 sequences, roughly 25% observed once, and the top ten hold approximately 2.9%. This specimen comes from a study of blood T cells in healthy people across ages. General study points: Observed TCR beta diversity per million T cells went down as age went up. This fall followed a roughly linear course with age. Among long-lived donors, naive CD4+ cells were more numerous and diversity higher than in aged donors.

The CDR3 contains 13 residues. V shed 8 bases and J shed 4 bases, with 11 bases lying between them. Germline lookup yields CDR1 MNHNY and CDR2 SVGAGI (reference sequence). In addition, the sample was reused for a study of T cells of mothers and their children. From that report: From each mother came over 9.5 million TCR beta CDR3 reads, and from each child came some 3.2 million.

The clonotype originates from a boy younger than 18 in good health. The sequenced material came from blood. The rearrangement joins TRBV6-6 to TRBJ1-4; D not certain. The CDR3: CASEGGDNEKLFF. CDR3 in DNA: TGTGCCAGCGAGGGCGGGGATAATGAAAAACTGTTTTTT.